The 10 T cell receptor beta chains reported below all come from one sample, sequenced in a study of cytomegalovirus exposure and HLA in healthy donors. The PCR ran on 60 Vbeta and 13 Jbeta primers. Only in-frame clones appear in the TCRdb table, and some are missing; sequencing was by immunoSEQ multiplex PCR. This sample carries 150,000 or so clones, around 80% of them seen once, and the ten largest clones take around an eighth. The specimen sequenced was PBMCs. The receptors originated from a woman aged 40 to 49 in good health and CMV-seronegative.

The count of this clone is one. This sequence joins TRBV11-3 and TRBJ2-3, with 11 bases identical to TRBD2. J was trimmed by 1 base and V by 5 bases; bases with no gene match: 5. The CDR3 runs to 16 residues. Germline values: CDR1 SGHNT, CDR2 YENEEA. CDR3: CASSPGTSGRTDTQYF. The DNA for the CDR3 is TGTGCCAGCAGCCCCGGGACTAGCGGTCGCACAGATACGCAGTATTTT.

V is TRBV11-3 and J is TRBJ1-3; tentative D call: TRBD1 (5 bases). Germline CDR1 is SGHNT and CDR2 is YENEEA. The CDR3 runs 11 residues. V lost 6 bases and J 8 bases, leaving 8 bases between the germline ends. The CDR3 loop is CASSQGDTIYF. CDR3 nucleotides: TGTGCCAGCAGTCAAGGGGACACCATATATTTT. The whole variable domain, filled in from reference TRBV11-3 and TRBJ1-3, reads EAGVVQSPRYKIIEKKQPVAFWCNPISGHNTLYWYLQNLGQGPELLIRYENEEAVDDSQLPKDRFSAERLKGVDSTLKIQPAELGDSAVYLCASSQGDTIYFGEGSWLTVV.

The genes are TRBV28 and TRBJ2-3; 7 positions match TRBD2. Germline V lookup: CDR1 MDHEN, CDR2 SYDVKM. This CDR3 has 13 residues. V was pared by 8 bases and J by 6 bases, with 8 bases of the junction left unmatched. This CDR3 is CASWGRAGDTQYF. CDR3 nucleotides: TGTGCCAGCTGGGGGAGGGCAGGGGATACGCAGTATTTT.

CDR3 in DNA: TGTGCCAGCAGCTTGGTCTACCCGGGACAGGTACGGGAGACCCAGTACTTC. It codes for CASSLVYPGQVRETQYF. The gene calls are TRBV11-2 and TRBJ2-5; TRBD1 matches at 8 bases. In germline, CDR1 is SGHAT, CDR2 FQNNGV. The CDR3 has 17 residues. J lost 5 bases, V lost 3 bases, and 14 bases had no gene match.

This rearrangement joins TRBV6-1 to TRBJ2-3, with TRBD2 identical over 8 bases. Germline trimming cut 0 bases from V and 1 base from J; bases unmatched to any gene: 3. CDR3 length: 16 amino acids. The germline CDR1 and CDR2 sequences are MNHNS and SASEGT. This chain's CDR3 is CASSEALAGGTDTQYF. The CDR3 DNA reads TGTGCCAGCAGTGAAGCTCTAGCGGGTGGCACAGATACGCAGTATTTT.

The V call is TRBV5-4, the J call TRBJ2-4, with TRBD1 matching 7 bases. Germline V gene lookup returns CDR1 SGHNT and CDR2 YYREEE (reference sequence). The CDR3 loop spans 15 amino acids. Trimming at V came to 4 bases and at J to 2 bases, leaving 6 bases not matched to a gene. The DNA of the CDR3 is TGTGCCAGCAGCCGGACGGGACAGACCAAAAACATTCAGTACTTC. It yields the protein CASSRTGQTKNIQYF.

The genes are TRBV5-1 and TRBJ2-3; 8 bases map to TRBD2. Germline V gene data show CDR1 as SGHRS and CDR2 as YFSETQ. The CDR3 runs 15 residues. After removal of 0 bases from V and 4 bases from J, the junction contained 4 bases not matched to a gene. The CDR3 here is CASSLVLRGADTQYF. As DNA, the CDR3 is TGCGCCAGCAGCTTGGTGTTGCGGGGGGCAGATACGCAGTATTTT. The whole variable domain, filled in from reference TRBV5-1 and TRBJ2-3, reads KAGVTQTPRYLIKTRGQQVTLSCSPISGHRSVSWYQQTPGQGLQFLFEYFSETQRNKGNFPGRFSGRQFSNSRSEMNVSTLELGDSALYLCASSLVLRGADTQYFGPGTRLTVL.

Comments on this clone: This sample includes further DNA sequences coding for the same CDR3. This chain links TRBV29-1 with TRBJ1-1, with a weak D call TRBD1 (5 bases). This CDR3 spans 14 amino acids. Deletions cut 3 bases from V and 6 bases from J, with 17 bases between. CDR1 SQVTM and CDR2 ANQGSEA come from the germline V gene. CDR3 sequence (DNA): TGCAGCGTTGATCCTGGAGGGGTTGCGGCTGAAGCTTTCTTT. It codes for CSVDPGGVAAEAFF.

The rearrangement links TRBV11-3 to TRBJ1-1; TRBD1 aligns across 8 bases. CDR3 length: 14 residues. V lost 5 bases, J lost 8 bases, and 10 bases stayed unmatched. The germline V gene encodes CDR1 SGHNT and CDR2 YENEEA. The CDR3 nucleotides are TGTGCCAGCAGCACCGACAGGGGTGCGACCGAAGCTTTCTTT. Protein sequence: CASSTDRGATEAFF. The full variable domain, rest sourced from reference TRBV11-3 and TRBJ1-1, is EAGVVQSPRYKIIEKKQPVAFWCNPISGHNTLYWYLQNLGQGPELLIRYENEEAVDDSQLPKDRFSAERLKGVDSTLKIQPAELGDSAVYLCASSTDRGATEAFFGQGTRLTVV.

The chain combines TRBV28 with TRBJ2-5, with TRBD2 identical over 10 bases. The CDR3 is made up of 13 amino acids. After removal of 6 bases from V and 5 bases from J, the junction contained 3 bases not matched to a gene. Germline assignment: CDR1 MDHEN and CDR2 SYDVKM. The chain's CDR3 is CASRLAGVETQYF. CDR3 bases: TGTGCCAGCAGGCTAGCGGGAGTGGAGACCCAGTACTTC. Variable domain in full (rest from reference TRBV28 and TRBJ2-5): DVKVTQSSRYLVKRTGEKVFLECVQDMDHENMFWYRQDPGLGLRLIYFSYDVKMKEKGDIPEGYSVSREKKERFSLILESASTNQTSMYLCASRLAGVETQYFGPGTRLLVL.